Presented here are 14 T cell receptor beta chains from one specimen sequenced in a study of cytomegalovirus exposure and HLA in healthy donors. Here immunoSEQ multiplex PCR was the method, and the copy in TCRdb shows in-frame clones only, minus some. Found here are approximately 120,000 clones, 85% to 90% of them singletons; the top ten hold 1.5% to 2%. Material: PBMCs. The receptors were gathered from a woman aged 18 to 35 in good health and CMV-seronegative.

This clone appeared a single time. The chain employs TRBV5-4 and TRBJ2-2, with 9 nucleotides matching TRBD1. Germline V CDR1 and CDR2: SGHNT, YYREEE (reference sequence). The V and J ends lost 4 bases and 6 bases, in that order; junction bases with no gene match: 13. This CDR3 is 17 amino acids long. The CDR3 bases are TGTGCCAGCAGCCAACGGACAGGGGTTTTAATCGCCGGGGAGCTGTTTTTT. Protein: CASSQRTGVLIAGELFF.

The sample holds one count of this clone. The rearrangement links TRBV28 to TRBJ2-4; 7 nucleotides line up with TRBD1. Germline V lookup: CDR1 MDHEN, CDR2 SYDVKM. The ends lost 6 bases at V and 0 bases at J; junction bases unmatched: 11. The CDR3 loop spans 17 amino acids. The DNA of the CDR3 is TGTGCCAGCAGCTCGACAGGGCTTGGAAAAGCCAAAAACATTCAGTACTTC. It is translated as CASSSTGLGKAKNIQYF.

The chain is built from TRBV2 and TRBJ1-1; D may be TRBD1 (6 bases). The CDR3 spans 14 residues. The germline CDR1 and CDR2 sequences are SNHLY and FYNNEI. Trimming pared 8 bases from V and 4 bases from J, leaving 17 bases between. The CDR3 loop is CASRNNRVVTEAFF. In DNA, the CDR3 is TGTGCCAGCCGAAACAACAGGGTTGTCACTGAAGCTTTCTTT.

In this sample, this clone turned up once. The CDR3 sequence is CASSSLQGSLGTIYF. DNA of the CDR3: TGTGCCAGCAGCTCCCTACAGGGATCATTGGGCACCATATATTTT. The chain carries TRBV11-2 and TRBJ1-3; perhaps TRBD1 as D (6 bases). Trimming left V 4 bases short and J 9 bases short, with 19 bases between. The CDR3 spans 15 residues. Germline CDR1 reads SGHAT; CDR2 reads FQNNGV.

This clone has a handful of counts. The chain uses TRBV5-1 and TRBJ2-7; TRBD2 matches 10 bases. The CDR3 length is 14 residues. Germline V gene lookup returns CDR1 SGHRS and CDR2 YFSETQ. V lost 1 base, J lost 5 bases, and 3 bases stayed unmatched. CDR3 residues: CASSLTSGDHEQYF. CDR3 nucleotides: TGCGCCAGCAGCTTGACTAGCGGGGACCACGAGCAGTACTTC.

V usage is TRBV6-5 and J usage is TRBJ2-1; TRBD2 aligns across 7 bases. The CDR3 contains 15 residues. Trimming took 5 bases from V and 9 from J; bases not matched to a gene: 13. From germline, CDR1 is MNHEY and CDR2 SVGAGI. The CDR3 DNA sequence: TGTGCCAGCAGTAGAGGGACTACTGGGACTCGTGAGCAGTTCTTC. This codes for CASSRGTTGTREQFF.

This clone has a handful of counts. The chain joins TRBV5-4 to TRBJ2-7, with D perhaps matching TRBD1 (5 bases). The CDR3 has 15 amino acids. Per the germline V gene, CDR1 is SGHNT and CDR2 is YYREEE (reference sequence). V shed 4 bases and J shed 5 bases, with 19 bases lying between them. In nucleotides, the CDR3 is TGTGCCAGCAGCGCCTCAGGGTTAAATATCCACGAGCAGTACTTC. Encoded protein: CASSASGLNIHEQYF.

V and J are TRBV7-3 and TRBJ2-7, with TRBD2 identical over 11 bases. The junction had 3 bases not matched to a gene; V was cut back by 1 base and J by 4 bases. This CDR3 has 15 amino acids. Germline lookup yields CDR1 SGHTA and CDR2 FQGTGA. The CDR3 sequence: CASSLIGTSGYEQYF. The DNA of the CDR3 is TGTGCCAGCAGCTTAATAGGGACTAGCGGATACGAGCAGTACTTC.

The chain links TRBV2 to TRBJ2-1; 12 bases line up with TRBD2. CDR3 length equals 14 residues. After removal of 4 bases from V and 9 bases from J, the junction contained 4 bases not matched to a gene. Germline V lookup: CDR1 SNHLY, CDR2 FYNNEI. For the CDR3, the DNA is TGTGCCAGCAGTGGACTAGCGGGAGTCTCTGAGCAGTTCTTC. It specifies CASSGLAGVSEQFF.

The rearrangement links TRBV2 to TRBJ1-3, with 7 bases matching TRBD1. CDR3 length: 13 residues. V lost 7 bases to trimming and J lost 4 bases; unmatched junction nucleotides: 4. Per the germline V gene, CDR1 is SNHLY and CDR2 is FYNNEI. CDR3 DNA sequence: TGTGCCAGCAAACTACAGGGGGGAAACACCATATATTTT. This sequence encodes CASKLQGGNTIYF.

This chain links TRBV19 with TRBJ1-1; TRBD1 aligns across 7 bases. J lost 3 bases, V lost 2 bases, and 0 bases had no gene match. The length of the CDR3 is 13 residues. Germline values: CDR1 LNHDA, CDR2 SQIVND (reference sequence). This CDR3 is CASSIQGDTEAFF. CDR3 DNA: TGTGCCAGTAGTATACAGGGGGACACTGAAGCTTTCTTT.

This chain joins TRBV28 and TRBJ1-4, with 9 bases aligning to TRBD1. The length of the CDR3 is 13 residues. CDR1 and CDR2 (germline): MDHEN, SYDVKM. The CDR3 DNA reads as TGTGCAATCCGGGACAGGGTTAACGAAAAACTGTTTTTT. Its translation is CAIRDRVNEKLFF.

The genes are TRBV19 and TRBJ2-2, with D maybe TRBD1 (5 bases). There are 15 residues in the CDR3. V lost 6 bases and J 1 base, leaving 12 bases between the germline ends. Germline values: CDR1 LNHDA, CDR2 SQIVND (reference sequence). The DNA for the CDR3 is TGTGCCAGTAGCAATGGGGCTAGGAACACCGGGGAGCTGTTTTTT. It yields the protein CASSNGARNTGELFF.

The rearrangement joins TRBV6-6 to TRBJ2-1, with D tentatively TRBD2 (6 bases). CDR1 is MNHNY, CDR2 SVGAGI, per germline (reference sequence). V lost 4 bases and J 5 bases, leaving 12 bases between the germline ends. The CDR3 is 14 amino acids. The CDR3 DNA is TGTGCCAGCAGTTCCCTATCGGGGGACAATGAGCAGTTCTTC. Protein product: CASSSLSGDNEQFF.